This T cell receptor (beta chain) was captured by sequencing in a study of beta chain bispecific antibodies for T cell cancers. Study-wide context: The leukemia lines expressed TRBV12-3 (Jurkat) and TRBV5-5 (HPB-ALL).

One entry per CDR3 protein, called by TCRdb with MiXCR from the 5' RACE reads. The sample consists of about 20,000 distinct CDR3 sequences, 2% to 2.5% of them appearing once. Study-level results: After anti-TRBV12 rather than anti-CD19 exposure, TRBV12-3 made up roughly 99% less of total TRBV signal. Normal T cells contributed less of the targeted TRBV signal than the leukemia cells did.

This clonotype was seen many times. The antigen remains undetermined. Blood mononuclear cells were expanded for around three days using either OKT3 anti-CD3 antibody or CD3/CD28 beads. This sample: Jurkat plus normal T cells with anti-TRBV12 bispecific. Cocultures held around 5 x 10^4 normal T cells, around 5 x 10^4 targets, and bispecific antibody. This CDR3 has 16 amino acids. Looked up from germline, CDR1 is SGHDT and CDR2 is YYEEEE. Trimming took 4 bases from V and 4 from J; bases not matched to a gene: 12. The starting material was healthy donor T cells cultured with leukemia cells, obtained from a culture containing a bispecific antibody targeting TCR Vbeta12. This receptor was obtained from a human donor in good health. Some clones in this sample may be carry-over from other donors' samples. The chain employs TRBV5-6 and TRBJ2-5; 8 nucleotides align to TRBD1. The CDR3 loop is CASSPQRTGRPETQYF. CDR3 sequence (DNA): TGTGCCAGCAGCCCCCAGAGGACAGGGAGGCCAGAGACCCAGTACTTC.